This TCR beta chain was observed in a study of blood T cell repertoires in COVID-19. Sequenced by immunoSEQ multiplex PCR; TCRdb stores in-frame clones only, minus some. Of 200,000 to 250,000 clones in the sample, over 75% were seen once. The source material was peripheral blood. The TCR was taken from a middle-aged woman with acute or convalescent COVID-19.

The chain's CDR3 is CASSQVVTSSGNTIYF. The CDR3 DNA reads TGCGCCAGCAGCCAAGTGGTTACGAGCTCTGGAAACACCATATATTTT. This sequence joins TRBV4-1 and TRBJ1-3; no firm D call. Looked up from germline, CDR1 is MGHRA and CDR2 is YSYEKL. The CDR3 is 16 residues long. Trimming stripped 1 base from V and 0 bases from J, with 10 bases between.